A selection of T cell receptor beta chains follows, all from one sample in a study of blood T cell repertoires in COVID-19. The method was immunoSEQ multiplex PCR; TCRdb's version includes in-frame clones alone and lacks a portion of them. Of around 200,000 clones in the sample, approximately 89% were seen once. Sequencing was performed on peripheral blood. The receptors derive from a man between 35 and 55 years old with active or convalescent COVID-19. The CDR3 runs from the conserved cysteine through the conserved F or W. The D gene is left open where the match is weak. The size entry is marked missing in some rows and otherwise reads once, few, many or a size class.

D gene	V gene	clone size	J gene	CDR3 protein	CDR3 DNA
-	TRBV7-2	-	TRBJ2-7	CASSPTGNEQYF	TGTGCCAGCAGCCCAACAGGGAACGAGCAGTACTTC
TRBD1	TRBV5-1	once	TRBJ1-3	CASSLDRGRDTIYF	TGCGCCAGCAGCTTGGACAGGGGTCGGGACACCATATATTTT
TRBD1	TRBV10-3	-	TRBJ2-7	CAISRSGTANSYEQYF	TGTGCCATCAGTAGGTCAGGGACAGCGAACTCCTACGAGCAGTACTTC
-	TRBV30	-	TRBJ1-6	CAMGTSYNSPLHF	TGTGCTATGGGGACAAGTTATAATTCACCCCTCCACTTT
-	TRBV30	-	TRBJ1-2	CAWNAGAYYGYTF	TGTGCCTGGAATGCAGGGGCCTACTATGGCTACACCTTC
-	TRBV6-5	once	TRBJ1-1	CASSLSVPSREGAFF	TGTGCCAGCAGTTTATCGGTACCCTCCAGGGAGGGAGCTTTCTTT
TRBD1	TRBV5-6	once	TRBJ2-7	CASSLPGQSYEQYF	TGTGCCAGCAGCCTGCCGGGACAGTCCTACGAGCAGTACTTC
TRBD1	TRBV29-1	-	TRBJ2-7	CSVVQGEYEQYF	TGCAGCGTAGTGCAGGGGGAGTACGAGCAGTACTTC
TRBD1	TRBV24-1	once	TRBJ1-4	CATSETGGPNEKLFF	TGTGCCACCAGTGAAACAGGGGGACCCAATGAAAAACTGTTTTTT
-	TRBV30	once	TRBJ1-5	CAWSAYWGDQPQHF	TGTGCCTGGAGTGCTTATTGGGGAGATCAGCCCCAGCATTTT
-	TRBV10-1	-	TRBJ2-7	CASQFPLEGEQYF	TGCGCCAGCCAGTTCCCCCTAGAAGGCGAGCAGTACTTC
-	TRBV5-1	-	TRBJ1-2	CASSPDRANYGYTF	TGCGCCAGCAGCCCTGACCGGGCTAACTATGGCTACACCTTC
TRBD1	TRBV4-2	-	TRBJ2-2	CASSQSGTGNTGELFF	TGTGCCAGCAGCCAATCCGGGACAGGGAACACCGGGGAGCTGTTTTTT
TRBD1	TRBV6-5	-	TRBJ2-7	CASSYSGTETYEQYF	TGTGCCAGCAGTTATTCCGGGACAGAGACCTACGAGCAGTACTTC
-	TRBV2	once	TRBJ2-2	CASSGPVPTGELFF	TGTGCCAGCAGTGGGCCAGTCCCGACCGGGGAGCTGTTTTTT
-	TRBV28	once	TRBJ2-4	CASRWRQLEALAKNIQYF	TGTGCCAGCCGCTGGAGGCAACTGGAAGCCTTAGCCAAAAACATTCAGTACTTC
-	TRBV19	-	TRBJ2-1	CASSVSLRFNEQFF	TGTGCCAGTAGTGTCTCTCTCCGGTTCAATGAGCAGTTCTTC
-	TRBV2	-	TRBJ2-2	CASSEQGTGELFF	TGTGCCAGCAGTGAACAGGGGACCGGGGAGCTGTTTTTT
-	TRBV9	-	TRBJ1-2	CASSGSDRNTANYGYTF	TGTGCCAGCAGCGGGTCTGACAGAAATACAGCTAACTATGGCTACACCTTC
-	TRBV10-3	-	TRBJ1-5	CATTPKGDSNQPQHF	TGTGCCACGACCCCCAAAGGGGACTCCAATCAGCCCCAGCATTTT
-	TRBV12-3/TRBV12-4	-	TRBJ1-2	CASSQTLGNGYTF	TGTGCCAGCAGCCAGACACTAGGGAATGGCTACACCTTC
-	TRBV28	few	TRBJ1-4	CASSFGQAEKLFF	TGTGCCAGCAGTTTCGGACAAGCTGAAAAACTGTTTTTT
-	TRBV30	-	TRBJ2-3	CAWSGGLGLGDTQYF	TGTGCCTGGAGTGGCGGGCTGGGCTTGGGAGATACGCAGTATTTT
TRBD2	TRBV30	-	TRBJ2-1	CAWSVSSGGYEQFF	TGTGCCTGGAGTGTATCTAGCGGAGGCTATGAGCAGTTCTTC
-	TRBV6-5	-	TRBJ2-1	CASMQGYNEQFF	TGTGCCAGCATGCAGGGCTACAATGAGCAGTTCTTC
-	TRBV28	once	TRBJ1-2	CASSSLGVTINYGYTF	TGTGCCAGCAGTTCCCTCGGGGTTACAATCAACTATGGCTACACCTTC
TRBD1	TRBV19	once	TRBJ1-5	CASSAGGGNQPQHF	TGTGCCAGCTCTGCAGGGGGCGGCAATCAGCCCCAGCATTTT
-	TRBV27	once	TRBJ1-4	CASSFPAGTHEKLFF	TGTGCCAGCAGTTTCCCTGCCGGGACACATGAAAAACTGTTTTTT
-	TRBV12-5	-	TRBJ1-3	CASGLGTASGNTIYF	TGTGCTAGTGGTTTGGGGACAGCCTCTGGAAACACCATATATTTT
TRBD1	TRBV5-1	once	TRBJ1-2	CASSLGGGGHNYGYTF	TGCGCCAGCAGCTTAGGAGGGGGCGGTCATAACTATGGCTACACCTTC
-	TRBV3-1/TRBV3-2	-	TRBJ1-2	CASSQSTVTNYGYTF	TGTGCCAGCAGCCAATCGACAGTCACCAACTATGGCTACACCTTC
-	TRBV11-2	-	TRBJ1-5	CASSLGQGSQPQHF	TGTGCCAGCAGCTTAGGCCAGGGTTCTCAGCCCCAGCATTTT
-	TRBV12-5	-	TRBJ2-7	CASGLGGTYEQYF	TGTGCTAGTGGTTTGGGCGGGACCTACGAGCAGTACTTC
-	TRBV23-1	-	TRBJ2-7	CASSQSRAAGRTYEQYF	TGCGCCAGCAGTCAATCCCGGGCCGCGGGCCGCACCTACGAGCAGTACTTC
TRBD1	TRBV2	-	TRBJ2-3	CASSVDRGTDTQYF	TGTGCCAGCAGTGTTGACAGGGGCACAGATACGCAGTATTTT
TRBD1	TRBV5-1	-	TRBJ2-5	CASKRTGGYGETQYF	TGCGCCAGCAAAAGGACAGGGGGGTATGGAGAGACCCAGTACTTC
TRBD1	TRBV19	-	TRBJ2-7	CASSTGTGGYEQYF	TGTGCCAGTAGTACCGGGACAGGGGGCTACGAGCAGTACTTC
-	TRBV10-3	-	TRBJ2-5	CAISSDRPGHPQETQYF	TGTGCCATCAGTAGTGACCGTCCGGGACACCCGCAAGAGACCCAGTACTTC
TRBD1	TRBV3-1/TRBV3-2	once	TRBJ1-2	CASSHSGGTGYGYTF	TGTGCCAGCAGCCATTCAGGCGGGACAGGGTATGGCTACACCTTC
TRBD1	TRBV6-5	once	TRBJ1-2	CASTPQGRSYGYTF	TGTGCCAGCACCCCACAGGGGAGGAGCTATGGCTACACCTTC
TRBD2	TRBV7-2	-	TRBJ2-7	CASSSDGSGGSYEQYF	TGTGCCAGCAGCTCCGATGGGAGCGGGGGTTCTTACGAGCAGTACTTC